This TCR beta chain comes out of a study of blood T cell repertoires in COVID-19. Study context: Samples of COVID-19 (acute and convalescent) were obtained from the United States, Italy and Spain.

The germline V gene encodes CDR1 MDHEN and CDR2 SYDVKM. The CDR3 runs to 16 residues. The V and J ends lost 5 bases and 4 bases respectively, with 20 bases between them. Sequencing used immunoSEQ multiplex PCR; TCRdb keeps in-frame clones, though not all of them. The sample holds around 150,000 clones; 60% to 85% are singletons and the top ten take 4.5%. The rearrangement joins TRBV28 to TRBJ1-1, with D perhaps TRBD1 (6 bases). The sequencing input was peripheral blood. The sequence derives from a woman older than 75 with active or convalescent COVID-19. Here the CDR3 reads CASSRPKGGRGTEAFF. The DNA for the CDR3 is TGTGCCAGCAGTCGCCCGAAAGGGGGTCGGGGCACTGAAGCTTTCTTT.